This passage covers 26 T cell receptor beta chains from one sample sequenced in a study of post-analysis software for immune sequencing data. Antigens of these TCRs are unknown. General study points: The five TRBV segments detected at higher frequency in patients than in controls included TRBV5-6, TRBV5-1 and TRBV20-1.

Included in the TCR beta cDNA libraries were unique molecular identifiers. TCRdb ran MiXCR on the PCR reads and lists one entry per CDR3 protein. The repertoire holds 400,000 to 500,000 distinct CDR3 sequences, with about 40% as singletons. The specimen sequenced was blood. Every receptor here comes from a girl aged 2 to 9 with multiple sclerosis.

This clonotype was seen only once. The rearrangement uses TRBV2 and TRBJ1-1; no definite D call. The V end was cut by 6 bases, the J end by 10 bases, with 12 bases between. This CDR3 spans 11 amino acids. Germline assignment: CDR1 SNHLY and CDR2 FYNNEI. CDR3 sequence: CASSYTYGAFF. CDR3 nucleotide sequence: TGTGCCAGCAGCTACACTTACGGAGCTTTCTTT. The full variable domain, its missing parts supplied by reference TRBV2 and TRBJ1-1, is EPEVTQTPSHQVTQMGQEVILRCVPISNHLYFYWYRQILGQKVEFLVSFYNNEISEKSEIFDDQFSVERPDGSNFTLKIRSTKLEDSAMYFCASSYTYGAFFGQGTRLTVV.

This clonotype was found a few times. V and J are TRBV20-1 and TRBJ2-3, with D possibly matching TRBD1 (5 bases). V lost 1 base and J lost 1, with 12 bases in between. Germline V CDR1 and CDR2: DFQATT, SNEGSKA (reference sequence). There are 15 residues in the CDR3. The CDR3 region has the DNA TGCAGTGCTAGAGCCCGACAGCTTCGCACAGATACGCAGTATTTT. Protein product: CSARARQLRTDTQYF.

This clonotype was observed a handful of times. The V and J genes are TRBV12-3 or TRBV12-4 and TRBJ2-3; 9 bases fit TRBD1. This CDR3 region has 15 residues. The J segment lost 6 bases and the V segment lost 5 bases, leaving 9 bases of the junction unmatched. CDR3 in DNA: TGTGCCAGCAGTCGAGCGGGACAGGGATCTGATACGCAGTATTTT. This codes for CASSRAGQGSDTQYF.

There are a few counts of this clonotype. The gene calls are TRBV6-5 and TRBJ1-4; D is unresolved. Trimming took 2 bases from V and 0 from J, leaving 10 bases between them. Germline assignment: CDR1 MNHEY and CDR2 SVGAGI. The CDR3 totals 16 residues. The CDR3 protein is CASSYLGMATNEKLFF. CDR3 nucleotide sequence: TGTGCCAGCAGTTACCTGGGGATGGCAACTAATGAAAAACTGTTTTTT.

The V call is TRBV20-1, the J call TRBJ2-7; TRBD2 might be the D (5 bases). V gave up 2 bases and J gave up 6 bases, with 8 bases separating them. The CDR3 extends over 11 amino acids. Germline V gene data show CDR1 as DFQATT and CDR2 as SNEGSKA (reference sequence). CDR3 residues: CSARRGLEQYF. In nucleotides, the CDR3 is TGCAGTGCTAGAAGAGGGCTCGAGCAGTACTTC.

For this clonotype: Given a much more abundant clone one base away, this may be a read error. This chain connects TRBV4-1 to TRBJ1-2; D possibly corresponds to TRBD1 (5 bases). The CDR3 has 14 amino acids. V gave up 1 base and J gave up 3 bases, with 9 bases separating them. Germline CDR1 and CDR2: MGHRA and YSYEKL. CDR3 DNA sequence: TGCGCCAGCAGCCAAGCGGGGACGTACTATGGCTACACCTTC. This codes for CASSQAGTYYGYTF.

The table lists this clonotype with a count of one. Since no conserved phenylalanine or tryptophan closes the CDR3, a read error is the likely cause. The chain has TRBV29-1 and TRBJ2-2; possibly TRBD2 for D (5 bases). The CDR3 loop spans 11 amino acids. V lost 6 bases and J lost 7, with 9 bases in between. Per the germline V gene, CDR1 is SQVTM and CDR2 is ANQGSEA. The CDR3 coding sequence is TGCAGCGTCCCTAGCCGCGGGGAGCTGTTTTGT. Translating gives CSVPSRGELFC.

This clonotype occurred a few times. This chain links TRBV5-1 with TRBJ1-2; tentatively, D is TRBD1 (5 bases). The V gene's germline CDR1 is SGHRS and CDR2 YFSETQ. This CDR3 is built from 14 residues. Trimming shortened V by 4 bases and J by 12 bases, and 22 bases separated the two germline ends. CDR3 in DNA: TGCGCCAGCAGCCTCGGGACGCCCATTGACGGGCACACCTTC. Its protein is CASSLGTPIDGHTF.

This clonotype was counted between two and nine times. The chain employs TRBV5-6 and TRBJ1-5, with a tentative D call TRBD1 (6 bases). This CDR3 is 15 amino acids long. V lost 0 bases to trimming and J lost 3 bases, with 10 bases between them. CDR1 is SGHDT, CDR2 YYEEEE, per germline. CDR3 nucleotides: TGTGCCAGCAGCTTGGCTCGACAGGACAATCAGCCCCAGCATTTT. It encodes CASSLARQDNQPQHF.

The CDR3 reads CASSLGGRLHEQYF. CDR3 DNA: TGTGCCAGCAGCTTAGGAGGTCGCCTCCACGAGCAGTACTTC. V gene TRBV7-2 combines with J gene TRBJ2-7, with D unclear. The CDR3 contains 14 residues. The germline V gene encodes CDR1 SGHTA and CDR2 FQGNSA. Deletions cut 1 base from V and 5 bases from J, with 12 bases between.

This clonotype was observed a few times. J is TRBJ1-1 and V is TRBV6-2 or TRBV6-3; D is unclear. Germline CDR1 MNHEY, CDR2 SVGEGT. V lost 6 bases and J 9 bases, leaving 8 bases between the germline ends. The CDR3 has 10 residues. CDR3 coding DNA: TGTGCCAGCAGGCAACGCAAAGCTTTCTTT. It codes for CASRQRKAFF.

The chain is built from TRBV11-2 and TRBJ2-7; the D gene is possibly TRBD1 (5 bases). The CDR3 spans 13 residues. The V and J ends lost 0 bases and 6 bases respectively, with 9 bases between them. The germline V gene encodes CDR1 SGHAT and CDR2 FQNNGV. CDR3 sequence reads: CASSLDRVREQYF. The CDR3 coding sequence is TGTGCCAGCAGCTTAGACAGGGTCCGCGAGCAGTACTTC.

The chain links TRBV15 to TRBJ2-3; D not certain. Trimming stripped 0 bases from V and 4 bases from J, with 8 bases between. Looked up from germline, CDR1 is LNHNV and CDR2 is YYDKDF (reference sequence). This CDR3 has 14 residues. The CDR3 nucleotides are TGTGCCACCAGCAGAGATGGTGGCGCAGATACGCAGTATTTT. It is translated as CATSRDGGADTQYF.

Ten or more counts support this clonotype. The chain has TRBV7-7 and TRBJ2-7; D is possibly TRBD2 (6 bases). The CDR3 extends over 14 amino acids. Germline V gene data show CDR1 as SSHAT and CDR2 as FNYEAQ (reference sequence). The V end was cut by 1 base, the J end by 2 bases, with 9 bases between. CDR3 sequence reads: CASSLGRGPYEQYF. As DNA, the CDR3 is TGTGCCAGCAGCTTAGGGCGGGGCCCCTACGAGCAGTACTTC.

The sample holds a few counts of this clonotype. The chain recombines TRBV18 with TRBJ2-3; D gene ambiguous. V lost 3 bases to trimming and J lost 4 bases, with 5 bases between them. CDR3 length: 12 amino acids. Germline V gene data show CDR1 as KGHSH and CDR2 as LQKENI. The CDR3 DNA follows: TGTGCCAGCTCACCCGAGGCAGATACGCAGTATTTT. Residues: CASSPEADTQYF.

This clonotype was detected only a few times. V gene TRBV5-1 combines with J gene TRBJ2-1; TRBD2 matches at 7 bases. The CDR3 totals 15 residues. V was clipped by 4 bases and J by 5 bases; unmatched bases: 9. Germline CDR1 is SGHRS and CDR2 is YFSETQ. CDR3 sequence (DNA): TGCGCCAGCAGCCTAAAGCGGGGCCCCAACAATGAGCAGTTCTTC. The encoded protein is CASSLKRGPNNEQFF.

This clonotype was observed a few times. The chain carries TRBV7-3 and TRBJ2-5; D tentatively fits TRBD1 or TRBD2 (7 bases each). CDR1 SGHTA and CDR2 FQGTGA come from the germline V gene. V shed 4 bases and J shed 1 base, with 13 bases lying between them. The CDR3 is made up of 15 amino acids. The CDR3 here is CASSSQGGRQETQYF. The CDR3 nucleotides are TGTGCCAGCAGCTCGCAGGGGGGGCGCCAAGAGACCCAGTACTTC.

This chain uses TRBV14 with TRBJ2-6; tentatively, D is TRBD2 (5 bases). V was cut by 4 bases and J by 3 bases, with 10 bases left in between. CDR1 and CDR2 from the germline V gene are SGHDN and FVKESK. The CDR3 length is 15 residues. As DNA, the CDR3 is TGTGCCAGCAGCCCGAGGGTTGATGGGGCCAACGTCCTGACTTTC. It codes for CASSPRVDGANVLTF.

CDR3 coding DNA: TGTGCCAGCAGTGAAGCCTGGACGGGAACCTACGAGCAGTACTTC. As protein: CASSEAWTGTYEQYF. The chain has TRBV6-1 and TRBJ2-7; a weak D match, TRBD2 (5 bases). Germline CDR1 reads MNHNS; CDR2 reads SASEGT. This CDR3 has 15 residues. Trimming shortened V by 0 bases and J by 2 bases, and 11 bases separated the two germline ends.

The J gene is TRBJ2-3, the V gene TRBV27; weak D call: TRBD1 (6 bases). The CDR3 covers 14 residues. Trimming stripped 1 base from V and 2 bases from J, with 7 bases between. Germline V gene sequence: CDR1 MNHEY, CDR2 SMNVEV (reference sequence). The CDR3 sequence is CASSLWDNTDTQYF. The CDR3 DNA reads TGTGCCAGCAGTTTATGGGACAACACAGATACGCAGTATTTT.

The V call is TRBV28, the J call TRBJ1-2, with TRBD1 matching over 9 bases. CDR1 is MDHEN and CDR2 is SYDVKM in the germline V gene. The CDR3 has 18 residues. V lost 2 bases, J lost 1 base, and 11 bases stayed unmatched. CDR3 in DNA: TGTGCCAGCAGTTTAGCCGGACAGGGGATCCCCCTTAACTATGGCTACACCTTC. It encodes CASSLAGQGIPLNYGYTF.

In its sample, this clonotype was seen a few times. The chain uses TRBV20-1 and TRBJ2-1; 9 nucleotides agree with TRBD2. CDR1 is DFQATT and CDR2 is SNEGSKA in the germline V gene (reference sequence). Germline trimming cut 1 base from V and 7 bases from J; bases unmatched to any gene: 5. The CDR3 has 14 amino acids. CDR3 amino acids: CSARGLAGTNEQFF. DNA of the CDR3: TGCAGTGCTAGAGGCCTAGCGGGAACGAATGAGCAGTTCTTC.

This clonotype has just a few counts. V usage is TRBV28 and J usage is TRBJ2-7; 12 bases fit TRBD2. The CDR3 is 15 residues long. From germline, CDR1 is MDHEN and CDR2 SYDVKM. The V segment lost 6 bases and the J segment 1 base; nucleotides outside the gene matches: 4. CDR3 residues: CASRSTSGGSYEQYF. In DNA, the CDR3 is TGTGCCAGCAGGTCGACTAGCGGGGGATCCTACGAGCAGTACTTC.

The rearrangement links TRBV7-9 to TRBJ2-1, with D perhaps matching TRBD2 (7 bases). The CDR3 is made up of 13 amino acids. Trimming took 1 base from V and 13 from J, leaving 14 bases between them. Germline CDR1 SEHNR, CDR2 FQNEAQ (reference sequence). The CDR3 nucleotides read TGTGCCAGCAGCTTAGTGGGCGCGGGGGCCCAGTTCTTC. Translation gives CASSLVGAGAQFF.

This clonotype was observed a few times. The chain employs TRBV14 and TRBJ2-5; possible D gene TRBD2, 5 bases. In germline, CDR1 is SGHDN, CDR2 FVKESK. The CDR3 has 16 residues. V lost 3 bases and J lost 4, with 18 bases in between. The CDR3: CASSHGRVFSLETQYF. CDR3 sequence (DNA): TGTGCCAGCAGCCATGGGAGAGTGTTTTCGTTAGAGACCCAGTACTTC.

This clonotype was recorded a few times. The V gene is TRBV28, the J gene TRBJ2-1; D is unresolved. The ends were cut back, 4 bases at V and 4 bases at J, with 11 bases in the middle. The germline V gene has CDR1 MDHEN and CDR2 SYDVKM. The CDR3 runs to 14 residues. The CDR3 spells CASSSLDQYNEQFF. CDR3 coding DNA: TGTGCCAGCAGTTCTTTGGACCAATACAATGAGCAGTTCTTC.